A selection of T cell receptor beta chains follows, all from one sample in a study of CD8+ T cells in alopecia areata. Repertoires were generated with immunoSEQ multiplex PCR, while TCRdb's copy carries only in-frame clones and drops some. The sample consists of around 190,000 clones, about three fifths of them appearing once. The sequences come from CD4+ T cells sorted from blood, collected between weeks 47 and 50, from a patient treated with tofacitinib. Receptors were obtained from a human donor with alopecia areata. The CDR3 runs from the conserved cysteine through the conserved F or W. Clone size appears in some rows only: once, few, many, or a class for an expanded clone.

clone_size,j_call,v_call,cdr3_aa
.,TRBJ2-6,TRBV4-3,CASSRDVGVGANVLTF
few,TRBJ1-4,TRBV9,CASSDTNEKLFF
.,TRBJ1-1,TRBV4-3,CASSQVAALNTEAFF
.,TRBJ2-2,TRBV10-3,CAISPGLLNTGELFF
.,TRBJ1-6,TRBV19,CASSIPDSPLHF
few,TRBJ2-3,TRBV2,CASSEALRVGLTSTDTQYF
.,TRBJ2-7,TRBV7-2,CASRTSGGAGEQYF
.,TRBJ1-2,TRBV15,CATSSSGTLPGYTF
.,TRBJ2-7,TRBV2,CASRKTGASYEQYF
.,TRBJ2-3,TRBV20-1,CSADWADTQYF
few,TRBJ1-2,TRBV30,CAWSVILPRDKYGYTF
once,TRBJ1-4,TRBV6-1,CASSGLGGEALNDW
.,TRBJ2-1,TRBV6-5,CASSYEGTARYNEQFF
.,TRBJ1-3,TRBV30,CAWSGDGNTIYF
.,TRBJ2-2,TRBV5-1,CASSVAGAPGELFF
.,TRBJ1-2,TRBV9,CASSVASTGQDGYTF
.,TRBJ1-5,TRBV30,CAWSTGPNRLQPQHF
.,TRBJ2-1,TRBV4-3,CASSQDLGNEQFF
.,TRBJ2-6,TRBV19,CASSTSPRGTSGANVLTF
few,TRBJ1-6,TRBV2,CASSNYRDSPLHF
.,TRBJ2-5,TRBV5-1,CASSSTSRETQYF
.,TRBJ1-1,TRBV29-1,CSVVGRQGSTEAFF
.,TRBJ1-2,TRBV25-1,CASSECGRSNNYGYTF
.,TRBJ2-7,TRBV7-2,CASSLVGSGAPLASF
.,TRBJ1-2,TRBV4-3,CASSQGSQVYGYTF
few,TRBJ1-1,TRBV19,CASRTGGFEAFF
.,TRBJ2-7,TRBV5-6,CASSPGRESSYEQYF
few,TRBJ1-1,TRBV29-1,CSVGPAGSTEAFF
.,TRBJ2-7,TRBV30,CAWSNPSGGFYEQYF
.,TRBJ1-1,TRBV14,CASSQELRNTEAFF
.,TRBJ2-5,TRBV4-3,CASSQDLARVEVSQYF
few,TRBJ2-1,TRBV14,CASSHLQGRNEQFF
.,TRBJ2-4,TRBV29-1,CSVEDPGRGLDIQYF
.,TRBJ2-7,TRBV28,CASSPTGTARAYEQYF
few,TRBJ1-5,TRBV27,CASSLGAAGHQPQHF
.,TRBJ1-1,TRBV5-1,CASGQTVNTEAFF
.,TRBJ1-1,TRBV19,CASWDRTFYSAFF
.,TRBJ2-1,TRBV30,CAWSALGNEQFF
.,TRBJ2-5,TRBV9,CASSVDGVGETQYF
.,TRBJ2-3,TRBV5-1,CASSSVSDTQYF
.,TRBJ1-2,TRBV7-2,CASSSVLLGTGLYGYTF
.,TRBJ1-1,TRBV15,CATSSPYTEAFF
.,TRBJ2-1,TRBV19,CASADISNEQFF
.,TRBJ2-3,TRBV7-2,CASSRYGAGTDTQYF
once,TRBJ2-4,TRBV7-9,CASSLDRAKNIQYF
.,TRBJ1-1,TRBV30,CARTRGGENTEAFF
.,TRBJ2-3,TRBV29-1,CSAASGGFTDTQYF
.,TRBJ2-7,TRBV30,CAWSLGASYEQYF
.,TRBJ2-7,TRBV29-1,CSAEGVQGVGYEQYF
.,TRBJ2-3,TRBV7-9,CASSRNSGGLADTQYF
.,TRBJ2-1,TRBV19,CASSPQAGIEQFF
.,TRBJ1-2,TRBV2,CASSKHLRPLYGYTF
.,TRBJ2-1,TRBV11-2,CASSFFQGEQFF
few,TRBJ2-1,TRBV29-1,CSVERPPRYNEQFF
.,TRBJ2-3,TRBV30,CAWRGQGADTQYF
.,TRBJ1-2,TRBV30,CAWSGSGSLTVGYTF
.,TRBJ2-7,TRBV11-3,CASSLESIGTDRTYEQYF
.,TRBJ1-1,TRBV29-1,CSVEGGGVVTEAFF